The clone carrying this T cell receptor (beta chain) was observed a handful of times. The extraction recovered at least 5.5 micrograms of total RNA per sample. This specimen comes from a study of blood T cells in healthy people across ages. V dropped 1 base and J dropped 10 bases, with 18 bases sitting between them. The CDR3 has 15 amino acids. The V gene's germline CDR1 is SGHRS and CDR2 YFSETQ. A second PCR of roughly 7 to 11 cycles used a sample-barcoded 5' primer and a J-beta primer mix. One entry per CDR3 protein results from TCRdb running MiXCR on the 5' RACE reads. The sample lists about 1,600,000 distinct CDR3 sequences, roughly 45% occurring once.

The chain has TRBV5-1 and TRBJ2-1; D is perhaps TRBD1 (6 bases). What was sequenced was blood. The sequence derives from a woman between 18 and 29 years old in good health. The CDR3 DNA follows: TGCGCCAGCAGCTTGATTAGTCCGTTCCAGGGGGAGCAGTTCTTC. This codes for CASSLISPFQGEQFF.